Shown below are 5 T cell receptor beta chains from a single sample sequenced in a study of sequential checkpoint blockade in melanoma. TCRdb's copy holds only in-frame clones and misses some; the assay was immunoSEQ multiplex PCR. The sample contains a few thousand clones, 19% of which appear only once. As to treatment: randomized to nivolumab then ipilimumab (arm A) or the reverse (arm B). Sample: tumor tissue (inferred from file names), taken from a patient given nivolumab and ipilimumab in sequence. The receptor source for this set is a human donor with melanoma.

The chain couples TRBV28 to TRBJ2-4; 12 bases agree with TRBD2. CDR1 MDHEN and CDR2 SYDVKM come from the germline V gene. Losses at the gene ends were 6 bases for V and 6 bases for J; bases not matched to a gene: 6. The CDR3 is 15 residues long. In DNA form, the CDR3 reads TGTGCCAGCAGACAGACTAGCGGGAGACTAAACATTCAGTACTTC. Amino acid sequence: CASRQTSGRLNIQYF.

This clone was detected a few times. The chain combines TRBV6-4 with TRBJ2-1; 10 nucleotides line up with TRBD2. The CDR3 is 15 amino acids. Germline V gene sequence: CDR1 MRHNA, CDR2 SNTAGT. V lost 6 bases to trimming and J lost 9 bases; unmatched junction nucleotides: 11. The CDR3 is CASSDFSGGRGEQFF. The CDR3 nucleotides read TGTGCCAGCAGCGATTTTAGCGGGGGGCGCGGTGAGCAGTTCTTC.

This sequence joins TRBV25-1 and TRBJ1-3, with D uncertain. The CDR3 length is 15 residues. Germline V lookup: CDR1 MGHDK, CDR2 SYGVNS. The V end lost 1 base, the J end lost 2 bases, and 9 bases lay between the germline ends. CDR3 protein: CASSESPRPGNTIYF. The CDR3 coding sequence is TGTGCCAGCAGTGAATCCCCCAGGCCTGGAAACACCATATATTTT.

This clone was counted a few times. This rearrangement joins TRBV6-8 to TRBJ1-3, with D unresolved. Germline values: CDR1 MNHGY, CDR2 SAAAGT. This CDR3 is built from 13 residues. Trimming took off 2 bases at V and 2 bases at J, with 4 bases between the two ends. CDR3 sequence reads: CASSYITGNTIYF. As DNA, the CDR3 is TGTGCCAGCAGTTACATTACTGGAAACACCATATATTTT.

In its sample, this clone is medium-sized. The chain has TRBV11-3 and TRBJ1-2; 7 bases match TRBD1. Germline V gives CDR1 SGHNT, CDR2 YENEEA. The CDR3 spans 15 residues. V shed 4 bases and J 5 bases; nucleotides not matched to a gene: 10. The CDR3 is CASSSRQGGGYGYTF. In DNA form, the CDR3 reads TGTGCCAGCAGCTCAAGACAGGGCGGAGGATATGGCTACACCTTC.